Sequencing of this TCR beta chain was carried out in a study of radiation and T cells in renal cell carcinoma. Study conclusions and caveats: Tumor samples were small regions of around 0.91 g. Irradiated tumors held more dominant CDR3 motifs than control tumors. Top tumor clonotypes rose in blood 2 weeks post-radiation, then contracted. Without pretreatment biopsies, baseline tumor clonotype presence was undetermined.

Only in-frame clones appear in the TCRdb table, and some are missing; sequencing was by immunoSEQ multiplex PCR. Of about 5,200 clones in the sample, around half were seen once. This sample's treatment: 15 Gy SBRT to primary tumor, nephrectomy 4 weeks later. Germline V gene sequence: CDR1 SGHKS, CDR2 YYEKEE (reference sequence). V was trimmed by 4 bases and J by 7 bases, leaving 17 bases between them. The CDR3 length is 14 residues. In the case of this clone: The antigen remains undetermined.

Sequencing was performed on tumor tissue, taken from a patient whose treatment included radiotherapy and nephrectomy. The J gene is TRBJ1-1, the V gene TRBV5-5, with D possibly TRBD1 on 6 matching bases. This TCR was recovered from a man aged 55-75 years with renal cell carcinoma. The CDR3 region is CASSPRTGNGEAFF. CDR3 in DNA: TGTGCCAGCAGCCCCCGAACAGGGAACGGTGAAGCTTTCTTT.